This TCR beta chain came from a study of blood T cell repertoires in COVID-19. The germline V gene encodes CDR1 SGDLS and CDR2 YYNGEE. V was clipped by 4 bases and J by 6 bases, with 7 bases between them. The CDR3 has 12 residues. Generated by immunoSEQ multiplex PCR, the TCRdb table keeps only in-frame clones and is missing some. This sample has more than 100,000 clones; over 75% occur once, and the top ten carry roughly 10%. This TCR came from an elderly man with acute or convalescent COVID-19. The chain couples TRBV9 to TRBJ2-2, with D hard to call. Sequencing was performed on peripheral blood. CDR3 residues: CASSPLPGELFF. The CDR3 DNA sequence: TGTGCCAGCAGCCCACTCCCCGGGGAGCTGTTTTTT.